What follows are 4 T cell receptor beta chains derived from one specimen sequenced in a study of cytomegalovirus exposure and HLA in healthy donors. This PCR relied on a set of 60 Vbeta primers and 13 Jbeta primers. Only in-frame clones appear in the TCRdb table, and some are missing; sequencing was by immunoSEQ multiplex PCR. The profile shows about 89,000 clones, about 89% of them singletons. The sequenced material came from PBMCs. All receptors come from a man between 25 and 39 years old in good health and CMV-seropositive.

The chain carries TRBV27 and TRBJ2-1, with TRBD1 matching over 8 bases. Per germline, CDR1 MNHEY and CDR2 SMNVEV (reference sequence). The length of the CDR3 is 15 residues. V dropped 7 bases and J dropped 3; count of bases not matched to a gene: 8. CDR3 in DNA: TGTGCCAGCACCAAGGACAGGGTGGGCTACAATGAGCAGTTCTTC. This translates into CASTKDRVGYNEQFF.

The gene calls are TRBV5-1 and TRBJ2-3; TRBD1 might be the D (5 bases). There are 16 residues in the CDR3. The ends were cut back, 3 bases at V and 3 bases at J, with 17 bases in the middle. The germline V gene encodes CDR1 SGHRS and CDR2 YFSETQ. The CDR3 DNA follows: TGCGCCAGCAGCTCCCGAGGCAGGGCAGGGACAGATACGCAGTATTTT. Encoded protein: CASSSRGRAGTDTQYF.

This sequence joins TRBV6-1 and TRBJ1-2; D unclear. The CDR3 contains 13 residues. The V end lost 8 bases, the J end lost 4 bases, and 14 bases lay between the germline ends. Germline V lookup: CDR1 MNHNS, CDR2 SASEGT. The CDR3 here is CASLPGRGYGYTF. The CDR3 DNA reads TGTGCCAGCTTACCCGGACGGGGCTATGGCTACACCTTC.

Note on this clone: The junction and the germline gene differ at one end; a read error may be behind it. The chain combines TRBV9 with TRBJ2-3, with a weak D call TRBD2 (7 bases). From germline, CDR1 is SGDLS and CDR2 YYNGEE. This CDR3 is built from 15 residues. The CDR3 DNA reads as TGTGCCAGCAGCGTAGATGCCCCTGGGAGGGGGGCCCTGAATTTT. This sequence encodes CASSVDAPGRGALNF.